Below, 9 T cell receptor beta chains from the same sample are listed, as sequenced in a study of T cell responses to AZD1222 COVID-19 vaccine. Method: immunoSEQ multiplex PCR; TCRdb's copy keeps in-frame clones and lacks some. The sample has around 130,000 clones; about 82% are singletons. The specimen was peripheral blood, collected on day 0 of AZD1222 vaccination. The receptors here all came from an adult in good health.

CDR3 sequence reads: CASSPGGQNEQFF. CDR3 DNA: TGTGCCAGCAGCCCGGGCGGACAGAATGAGCAGTTCTTC. The rearrangement joins TRBV7-9 to TRBJ2-1, with D possibly being TRBD1 (6 bases). This CDR3 has 13 residues. Germline V gene sequence: CDR1 SEHNR, CDR2 FQNEAQ (reference sequence). Trimming removed 5 bases from V and 7 bases from J, with 12 bases in between.

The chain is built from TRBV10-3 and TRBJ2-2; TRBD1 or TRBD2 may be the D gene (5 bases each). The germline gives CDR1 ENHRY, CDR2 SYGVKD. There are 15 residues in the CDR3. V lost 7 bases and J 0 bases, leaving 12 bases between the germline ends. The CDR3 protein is CAITEGPTNTGELFF. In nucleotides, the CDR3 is TGTGCCATCACCGAGGGACCGACGAACACCGGGGAGCTGTTTTTT.

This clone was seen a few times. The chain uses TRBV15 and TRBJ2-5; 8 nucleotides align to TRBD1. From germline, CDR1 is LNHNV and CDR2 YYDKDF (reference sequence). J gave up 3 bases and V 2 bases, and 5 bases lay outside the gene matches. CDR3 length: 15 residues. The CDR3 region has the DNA TGTGCCACCAGCAGACCGGGACAGGAAAAAGAGACCCAGTACTTC. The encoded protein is CATSRPGQEKETQYF.

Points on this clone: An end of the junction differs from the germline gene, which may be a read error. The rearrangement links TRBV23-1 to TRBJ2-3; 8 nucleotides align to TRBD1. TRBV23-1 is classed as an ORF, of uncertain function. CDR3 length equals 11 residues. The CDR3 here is CASGHRDRQNF. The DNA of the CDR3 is TGCGCCAGCGGCCACCGGGACAGGCAGAATTTT.

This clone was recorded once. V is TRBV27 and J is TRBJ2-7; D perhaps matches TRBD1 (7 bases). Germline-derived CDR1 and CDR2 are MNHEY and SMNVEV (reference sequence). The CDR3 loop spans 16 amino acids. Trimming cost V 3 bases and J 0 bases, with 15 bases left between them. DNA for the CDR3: TGTGCCAGCAGTTTGGTTCCGCAGGGGGGCTCCTACGAGCAGTACTTC. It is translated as CASSLVPQGGSYEQYF.

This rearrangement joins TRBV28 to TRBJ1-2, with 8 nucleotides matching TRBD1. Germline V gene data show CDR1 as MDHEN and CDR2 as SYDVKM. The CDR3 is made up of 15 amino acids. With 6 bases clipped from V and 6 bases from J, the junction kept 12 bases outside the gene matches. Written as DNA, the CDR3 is TGTGCCAGCAGGGGGCCGGGACAGGCAAGAGATGGCTACACCTTC. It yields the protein CASRGPGQARDGYTF.

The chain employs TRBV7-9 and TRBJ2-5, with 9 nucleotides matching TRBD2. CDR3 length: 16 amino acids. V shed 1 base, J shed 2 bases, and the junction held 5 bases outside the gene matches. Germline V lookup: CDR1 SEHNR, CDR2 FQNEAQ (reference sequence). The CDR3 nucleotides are TGTGCCAGCAGCTTAGGGTCTAGCGGGATACAAGAGACCCAGTACTTC. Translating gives CASSLGSSGIQETQYF.

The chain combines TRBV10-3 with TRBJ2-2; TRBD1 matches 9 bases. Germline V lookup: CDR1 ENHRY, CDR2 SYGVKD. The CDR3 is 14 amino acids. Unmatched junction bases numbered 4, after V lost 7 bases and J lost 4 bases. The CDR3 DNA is TGTGCCATCATAGGGGACAGGGTCACCGGGGAGCTGTTTTTT. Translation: CAIIGDRVTGELFF.

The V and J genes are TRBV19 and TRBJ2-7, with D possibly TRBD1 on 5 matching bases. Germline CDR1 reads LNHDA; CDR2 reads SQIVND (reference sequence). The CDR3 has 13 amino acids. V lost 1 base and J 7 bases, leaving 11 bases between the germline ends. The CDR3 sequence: CASSIGGEGEQYF. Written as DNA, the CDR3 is TGTGCCAGTAGTATAGGGGGCGAAGGAGAGCAGTACTTC.